This is a list of T cell receptor beta chains from one sample in a study of shared clonotypes between healthy human individuals. Sequencing used immunoSEQ multiplex PCR; TCRdb keeps in-frame clones, though not all of them. The sample gives about 710,000 clones, roughly 72% of which show up once; approximately 1.7% is in the top ten. The specimen sequenced was memory CD4+ T cells sorted from blood. The source is a woman in her 30s in good health. The CDR3 runs from the conserved cysteine through the conserved F or W. A D gene is named only where the DNA matches it firmly. Rows give clone size only sometimes, using once, few, many, or a class for an expanded clone.

many	TRBV30	TRBJ2-3	TRBD1	TGTGCCTGGAGGCCCGGGACAGAAACAGATACGCAGTATTTT	CAWRPGTETDTQYF
NA	TRBV9	TRBJ2-1	TRBD2	TGTGCCAGCAGCGCCCAGACTAGCGGGAGGTACAATGAGCAGTTCTTC	CASSAQTSGRYNEQFF
NA	TRBV19	TRBJ2-1	TRBD2	TGTGCCAGTACCCCTGCTAGCGGCAATGAGCAGTTCTTC	CASTPASGNEQFF
NA	TRBV18	TRBJ2-7	NA	TGTGCCAGCTCACCGCTGCAGGTTGCCTACGAGCAGTACTTC	CASSPLQVAYEQYF
NA	TRBV30	TRBJ1-2	NA	TGTGCCTGGAGTAAGATCACGGCTCGACTTTTGGGCTACACCTTC	CAWSKITARLLGYTF
NA	TRBV28	TRBJ1-2	NA	TGTGCCAGCAGTGAAACAGCGGGGGTTGGCTACACCTTC	CASSETAGVGYTF
NA	TRBV7-8	TRBJ2-1	TRBD2	TGTGCCAGCAGCTTAGAAGCGGGAGTCTCCTACAATGAGCAGTTCTTC	CASSLEAGVSYNEQFF
NA	TRBV5-5	TRBJ2-1	TRBD2	TGTGCCAGCAGCTTGGTGGGAGAAGGAGCGGGAGGTGTTAGGAATGAGCAGTTCTTC	CASSLVGEGAGGVRNEQFF
NA	TRBV11-2	TRBJ2-7	NA	TGTGCCAGCAGCTTAGAATGGGGTTTCAACTACGAGCAGTACTTC	CASSLEWGFNYEQYF
NA	TRBV16	TRBJ2-7	TRBD1	TGTGCCAGCAGCCAGTCCTTGGGACAGATAAAGGCCTCCTACGAGCAGTACTTC	CASSQSLGQIKASYEQYF
NA	TRBV28	TRBJ2-5	TRBD2	TGTGCCAGCAGTGATCGGACTAGCGGGAGAACCCAGTACTTC	CASSDRTSGRTQYF
NA	TRBV10-3	TRBJ1-1	TRBD1	TGTGCCATCAGTGAGTCGGACAGGCCGGGGACTGAAGCTTTCTTT	CAISESDRPGTEAFF
NA	TRBV27	TRBJ1-1	TRBD1	TGTGCCAGCAGTTCTCGTCCCGGGACAGGGAACACTGAAGCTTTCTTT	CASSSRPGTGNTEAFF
NA	TRBV18	TRBJ2-1	NA	TGTGCCAGCTCACCGACGAGTACCAGCAATGAGCAGTTCTTC	CASSPTSTSNEQFF
NA	TRBV6-5	TRBJ2-1	NA	TGTGCCAGCGGCCGACTGGGCTCCTACAATGAGCAGTTCTTC	CASGRLGSYNEQFF
many	TRBV11-2	TRBJ2-7	NA	TGTGCCAGCAGCTTAACCCGAGCCGAGCAGTACTTC	CASSLTRAEQYF
many	TRBV6-6	TRBJ2-1	NA	TGTGCCAGCAGTCTCACGACCCAGGGGCCGGTGGGTGAGCAGTTCTTC	CASSLTTQGPVGEQFF
NA	TRBV10-3	TRBJ1-5	TRBD1	TGTGCCATCAGGGGGACAGGATACAATAGCAATCAGCCCCAGCATTTT	CAIRGTGYNSNQPQHF
NA	TRBV6-5	TRBJ2-7	TRBD1	TGTGCCAGCAGTTCGACAGGGAACGAGCAGTACTTC	CASSSTGNEQYF
NA	TRBV4-2	TRBJ1-2	NA	TGTGCCAGCAGCCAAGATCCGGCCGTGAACTATGGCTACACCTTC	CASSQDPAVNYGYTF
NA	TRBV15	TRBJ1-1	TRBD1	TGTGCCACCAGCAGGGGAGGACAGGGGAACACTGAAGCTTTCTTT	CATSRGGQGNTEAFF
NA	TRBV7-8	TRBJ2-6	NA	TGTGCCAGCAGCCCCTCGTCTGGGGCCAACGTCCTGACTTTC	CASSPSSGANVLTF